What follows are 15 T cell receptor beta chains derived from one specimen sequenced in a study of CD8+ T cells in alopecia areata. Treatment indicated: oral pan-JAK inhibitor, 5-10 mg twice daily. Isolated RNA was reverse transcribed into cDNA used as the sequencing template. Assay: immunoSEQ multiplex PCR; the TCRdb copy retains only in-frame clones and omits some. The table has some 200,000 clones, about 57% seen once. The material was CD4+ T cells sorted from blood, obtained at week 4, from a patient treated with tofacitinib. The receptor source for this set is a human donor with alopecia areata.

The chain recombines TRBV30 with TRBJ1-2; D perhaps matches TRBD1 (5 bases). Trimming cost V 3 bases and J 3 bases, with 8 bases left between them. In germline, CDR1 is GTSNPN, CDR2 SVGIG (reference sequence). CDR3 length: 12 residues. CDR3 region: CAWRRGYYGYTF. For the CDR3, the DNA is TGTGCCTGGAGAAGGGGCTACTATGGCTACACCTTC.

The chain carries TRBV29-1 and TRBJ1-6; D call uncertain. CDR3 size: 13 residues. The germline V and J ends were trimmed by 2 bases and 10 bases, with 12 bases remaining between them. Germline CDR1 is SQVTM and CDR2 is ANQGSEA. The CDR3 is CSVEQAPGSPLHF. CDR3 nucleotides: TGCAGCGTTGAACAGGCCCCTGGGTCACCCCTCCACTTT.

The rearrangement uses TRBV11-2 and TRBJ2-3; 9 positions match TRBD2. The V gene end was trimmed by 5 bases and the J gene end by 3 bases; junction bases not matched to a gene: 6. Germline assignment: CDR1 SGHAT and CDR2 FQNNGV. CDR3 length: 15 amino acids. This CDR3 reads CASSPGLAMTDTQYF. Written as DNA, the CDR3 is TGTGCCAGCAGCCCCGGACTAGCGATGACAGATACGCAGTATTTT. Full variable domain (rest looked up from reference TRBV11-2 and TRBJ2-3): EAGVAQSPRYKIIEKRQSVAFWCNPISGHATLYWYQQILGQGPKLLIQFQNNGVVDDSQLPKDRFSAERLKGVDSTLKIQPAKLEDSAVYLCASSPGLAMTDTQYFGPGTRLTVL.

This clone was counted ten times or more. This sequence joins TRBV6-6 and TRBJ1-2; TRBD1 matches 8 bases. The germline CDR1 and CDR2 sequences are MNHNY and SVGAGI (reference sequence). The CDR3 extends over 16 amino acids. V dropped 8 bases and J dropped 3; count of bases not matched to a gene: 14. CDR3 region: CASFEVVGQADYGYTF. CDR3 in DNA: TGTGCCAGCTTCGAAGTAGTGGGACAGGCTGACTATGGCTACACCTTC.

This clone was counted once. As DNA, the CDR3 is TGTGCCAGCAGTGCTATAACCGGGACTAGCGGGCGGGACCAGTACTTC. As protein: CASSAITGTSGRDQYF. J is TRBJ2-5 and V is TRBV25-1; 12 positions match TRBD2. Germline values: CDR1 MGHDK, CDR2 SYGVNS. Germline trimming cut 4 bases from V and 10 bases from J; bases unmatched to any gene: 13. The CDR3 has 16 residues.

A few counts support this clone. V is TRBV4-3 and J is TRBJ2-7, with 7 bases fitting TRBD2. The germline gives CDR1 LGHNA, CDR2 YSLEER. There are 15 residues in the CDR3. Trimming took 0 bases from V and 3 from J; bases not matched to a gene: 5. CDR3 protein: CASSQDWASGYEQYF. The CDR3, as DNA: TGCGCCAGCAGCCAAGATTGGGCTAGCGGCTACGAGCAGTACTTC.

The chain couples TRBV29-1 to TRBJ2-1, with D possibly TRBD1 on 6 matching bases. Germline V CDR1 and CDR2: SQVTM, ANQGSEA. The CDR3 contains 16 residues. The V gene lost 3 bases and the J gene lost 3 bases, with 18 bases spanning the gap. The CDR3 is CSVDGSAAGVYNEQFF. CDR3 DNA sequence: TGCAGCGTTGACGGATCGGCGGCAGGGGTCTACAATGAGCAGTTCTTC.

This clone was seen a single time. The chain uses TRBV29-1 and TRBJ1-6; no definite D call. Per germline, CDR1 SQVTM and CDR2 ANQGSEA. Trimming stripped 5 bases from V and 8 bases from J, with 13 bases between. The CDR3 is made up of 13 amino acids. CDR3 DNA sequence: TGCAGCGTTAGGAATCGCTGGGATTCACCCCTCCACTTT. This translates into CSVRNRWDSPLHF.

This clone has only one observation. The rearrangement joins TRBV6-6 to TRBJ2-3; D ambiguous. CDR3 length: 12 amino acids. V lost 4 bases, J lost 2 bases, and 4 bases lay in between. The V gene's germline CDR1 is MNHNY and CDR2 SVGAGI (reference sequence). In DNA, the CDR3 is TGTGCCAGCAGTTCCCTCACAGATACGCAGTATTTT. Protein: CASSSLTDTQYF.

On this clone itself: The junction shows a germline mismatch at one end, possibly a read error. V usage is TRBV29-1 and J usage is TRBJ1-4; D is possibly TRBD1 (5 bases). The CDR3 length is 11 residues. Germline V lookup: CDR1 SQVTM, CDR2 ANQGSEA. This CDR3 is CSAKLGGEDLF. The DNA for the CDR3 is TGCAGCGCCAAACTCGGGGGGGAAGACCTTTTT.

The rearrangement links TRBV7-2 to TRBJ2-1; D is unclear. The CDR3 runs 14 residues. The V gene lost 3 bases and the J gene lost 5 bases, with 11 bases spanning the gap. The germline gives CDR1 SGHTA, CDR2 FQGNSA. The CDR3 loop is CASSFLSTDNEQFF. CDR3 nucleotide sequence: TGTGCCAGCAGCTTCCTTTCAACGGACAATGAGCAGTTCTTC.

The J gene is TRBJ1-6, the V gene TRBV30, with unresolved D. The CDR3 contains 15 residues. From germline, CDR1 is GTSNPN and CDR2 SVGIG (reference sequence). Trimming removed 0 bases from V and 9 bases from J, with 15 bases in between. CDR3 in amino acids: CAWSVGVGEGSPLHF. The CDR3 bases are TGTGCCTGGAGTGTCGGTGTCGGGGAGGGTTCACCCCTCCACTTT.

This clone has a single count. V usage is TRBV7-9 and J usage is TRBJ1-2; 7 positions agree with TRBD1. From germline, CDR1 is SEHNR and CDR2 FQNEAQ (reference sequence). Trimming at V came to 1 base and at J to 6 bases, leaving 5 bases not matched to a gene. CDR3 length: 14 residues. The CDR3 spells CASSLGDRDHGYTF. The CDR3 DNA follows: TGTGCCAGCAGCTTAGGTGACAGGGATCATGGCTACACCTTC.

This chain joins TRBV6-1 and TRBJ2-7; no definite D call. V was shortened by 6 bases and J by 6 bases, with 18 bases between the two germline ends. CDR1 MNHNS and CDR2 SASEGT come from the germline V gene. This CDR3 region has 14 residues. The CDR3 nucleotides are TGTGCCAGCAGGTCTAACACCGATTGGGGCGAGCAGTACTTC. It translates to CASRSNTDWGEQYF.

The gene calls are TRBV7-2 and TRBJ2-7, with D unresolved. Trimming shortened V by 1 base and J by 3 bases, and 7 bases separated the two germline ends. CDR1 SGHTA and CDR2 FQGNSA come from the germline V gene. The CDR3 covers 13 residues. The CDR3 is CASSLGTHYEQYF. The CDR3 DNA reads TGTGCCAGCAGCTTAGGAACCCACTACGAGCAGTACTTC.